The clone carrying this TCR beta chain was observed a few times. At residue 13, TCRdb's protein is not the same as the translated DNA, so the protein here was read from the DNA. Gene labels here are mouse ones. With the read ending 3 residues before the CDR3 end, the germline J gene is used to fill in that end. The data originate from a study of CD8+ T cells in alopecia areata. In germline, CDR1 is NSHNY, CDR2 SYGAGN. V gave up 0 bases and J gave up 0 bases, with 10 bases separating them. The CDR3 sequence is 16 residues long. cDNA reverse transcribed from extracted RNA served as the sequencing template. Some clones are missing from TCRdb's copy, which holds only in-frame ones; the method was immunoSEQ multiplex PCR. This sample shows some 120,000 clones and no singletons; 20% rests with the ten largest.

Input material: lesional skin. This chain uses TRBV13-1 with TRBJ1-3; D gene uncertain. The clonotype comes from a C3H/HeJ mouse with alopecia areata. The MHC haplotype of the strain is H2-k. CDR3: CASSDGPLYSGNTLYF. The DNA read from the CDR3 is TGTGCCAGCAGTGATGGCCCACTATATTCTGGAAATACG.